This T cell receptor (beta chain) was observed in a study of CD8+ T cells in alopecia areata (dated by TCRdb to the late 2010s). Background for the entire study: The treated patients took part in an open-label pilot trial in which moderate-to-severe alopecia areata was treated with oral tofacitinib at 5 to 10 mg twice daily. Patients received tofacitinib for 6 to 18 months and were then followed off drug for 6 months to check for delayed response and recurrence. In treated patients, disease severity was measured using the SALT score, which gives the percentage of scalp surface area affected. In both human patients and the C3H/HeJ mouse model, the study applied high-throughput TCRbeta sequencing to look at T cell clonal expansion in alopecia areata. Human TCRbeta sequencing covered scalp tissue and sorted CD4+ and CD8+ peripheral blood T cells from patchy and totalis/universalis alopecia areata patients and healthy controls. Tofacitinib-treated patients had biopsies at baseline and at 4 and 24 weeks of treatment, with a later scalp biopsy in several patients. Scalp clonality was compared across normal scalp (n=4), patchy alopecia areata scalp (n=8), and alopecia totalis/universalis scalp (n=8). RNA was extracted with the PAXgene miRNA kit for fixed scalp, the miRNeasy kit for PBMCs, and the RNeasy kit for mouse skin. TCRbeta CDR3 regions were amplified by immunoSEQ multiplex PCR with 35 Vbeta forward and 13 Jbeta reverse primers.

Trimmed from V: 0 bases; trimmed from J: 8 bases; junction bases lacking a gene match: 11. In the germline V gene (reference sequence), CDR1 corresponds to GTSNPN and CDR2 to SVGIG. From its cysteine to its phenylalanine, the CDR3 spans 16 amino acids. The DNA shown is the 48-base CDR3, in frame from base 1. Taken with the paper, the label for treatment or condition translates to: oral pan-JAK inhibitor, 5-10 mg twice daily. Lesional scalp punch biopsies and peripheral blood were collected from alopecia areata patients. After PBMCs were isolated by density centrifugation and stained for CD3, CD4 and CD8, a FACSAria was used to sort CD4+ and CD8+ T cells. The library was produced with the immunoSEQ multiplex PCR assay. RNA was extracted from all samples and reverse transcribed into cDNA as template for TCR sequencing. SuperScript III was used to make first-strand cDNA, primed with a 2:1 mix of oligo-dT and random hexamers. A synthetic immune receptor repertoire was used to gauge amplification bias, and whatever bias remained was removed computationally. The paper's data handling went like this. Raw reads were preprocessed to remove errors, and CDR3 was defined according to IMGT conventions as the region from the conserved cysteine to phenylalanine. Clonality was calculated as 1 minus Shannon entropy normalized by log2 of the number of productive unique TCRs. Scalp TCRbeta sequences were cross-referenced with sorted blood CD4 and CD8 repertoires so that the CD4 or CD8 identity of scalp clones could be inferred. TCRdb stores this immuneACCESS table with in-frame sequences only. Part of the clones is absent; in the studies checked, under half of the shortfall reflects unresolved V genes, and no reason is known for the rest. V and J calls and clone size are given by that table; D and trimming were obtained from the DNA. This sample comprises 180,000 or so clones, around 58% of them detected only once. 16% of the sample rests with the top ten.

Overall study results and their limits: Shared TCR sequences between patients were less evident than in mice, which may be partly attributable to HLA diversity in the patient population. During tofacitinib treatment, many expanded lesional clones stuck around in both scalp and blood, and this persistence may partly explain why relapse happens after treatment is stopped. Scalp TCR repertoire analysis is complicated because resident alphabeta T cells in normal human skin are also sequenced, whereas mouse skin is dominated by gammadelta T cells. Lesional scalp, especially in alopecia totalis/universalis, showed higher clonality and more expanded CD8+ clones than normal scalp, suggesting antigenic drive. With tofacitinib, both scalp clonality and the number of expanded CD8+ clones among the top 100 scalp clones went down significantly. Because the treated cohort was small and had just a single nonresponder, larger studies are needed to establish links between baseline CD8+ expansion and response.

A note on this clone: There is no known antigen for this receptor. Per-base quality was not reported, and no clone a single base away is much larger than it.

The material sequenced was CD4+ T cells sorted from blood, taken between weeks 55 and 70, from a patient treated with tofacitinib. This clonotype originated in a human donor with alopecia areata. The V and J segments used are TRBV30 and TRBJ1-3; 9 bases in between match TRBD1. The CDR3 protein: CAWSVSRTGVSDTIYF. The sequenced DNA: TGTGCCTGGAGTGTATCTCGGACAGGGGTATCGGACACCATATATTTT. The variable domain in full, with residues beyond the CDR3 obtained from the reference TRBV30 and TRBJ1-3 genes, is SQTIHQWPATLVQPVGSPLSLECTVEGTSNPNLYWYRQAAGRGLQLLFYSVGIGQISSEVPQNLSASRPQDRQFILSSKKLLLSDSGFYLCAWSVSRTGVSDTIYFGEGSWLTVV.